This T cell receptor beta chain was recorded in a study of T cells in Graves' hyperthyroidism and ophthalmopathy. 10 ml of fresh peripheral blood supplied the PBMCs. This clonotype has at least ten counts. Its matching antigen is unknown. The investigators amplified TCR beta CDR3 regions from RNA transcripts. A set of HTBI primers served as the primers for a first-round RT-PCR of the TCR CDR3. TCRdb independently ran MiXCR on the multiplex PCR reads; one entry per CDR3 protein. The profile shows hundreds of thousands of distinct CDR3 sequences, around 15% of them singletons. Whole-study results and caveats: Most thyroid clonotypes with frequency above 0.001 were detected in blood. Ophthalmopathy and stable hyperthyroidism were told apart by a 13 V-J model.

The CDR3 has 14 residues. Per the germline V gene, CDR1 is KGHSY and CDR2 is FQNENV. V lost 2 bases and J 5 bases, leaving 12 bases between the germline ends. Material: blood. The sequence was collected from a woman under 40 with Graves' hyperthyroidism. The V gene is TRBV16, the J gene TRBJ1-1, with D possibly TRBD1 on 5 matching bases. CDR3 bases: TGTGCCAGCAGCCAAGGGGCTAGGCAGACTGAAGCTTTCTTT. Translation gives CASSQGARQTEAFF.